Presented here are 9 T cell receptor beta chains from one specimen sequenced in a study of cytomegalovirus exposure and HLA in healthy donors. A multiplex PCR was run with 60 Vbeta primers and 13 Jbeta primers. Assay used: immunoSEQ multiplex PCR; TCRdb lists only in-frame clones, some missing. The sample gives over 200,000 clones, approximately 90% of which show up once; roughly 0.99% is in the top ten. The sample consisted of PBMCs. The source is a woman under 30 in good health and CMV-seronegative.

The gene calls are TRBV30 and TRBJ1-5; TRBD1 agrees at 7 bases. The CDR3 has 14 residues. With V trimmed by 3 bases and J by 3 bases, 5 bases remained unmatched. Germline CDR1 and CDR2: GTSNPN and SVGIG (reference sequence). CDR3 sequence reads: CAWRATGVNQPQHF. In DNA form, the CDR3 reads TGTGCCTGGAGGGCAACAGGGGTCAATCAGCCCCAGCATTTT.

The CDR3, as DNA: TGTGCCAGTAGTCAGGGCGGCTATGGCTACACCTTC. Protein sequence: CASSQGGYGYTF. This chain links TRBV19 with TRBJ1-2; D possibly corresponds to TRBD1 (5 bases). Trimming pared 5 bases from V and 4 bases from J, leaving 8 bases between. CDR3 length: 12 residues. The germline gives CDR1 LNHDA, CDR2 SQIVND (reference sequence). The full variable domain, with the rest looked up from reference TRBV19 and TRBJ1-2, is DGGITQSPKYLFRKEGQNVTLSCEQNLNHDAMYWYRQDPGQGLRLIYYSQIVNDFQKGDIAEGYSVSREKKESFPLTVTSAQKNPTAFYLCASSQGGYGYTFGSGTRLTVV.

The chain couples TRBV4-2 to TRBJ2-2, with TRBD2 identical over 12 bases. V shed 4 bases, J shed 0 bases, and the junction held 12 bases outside the gene matches. Germline values: CDR1 LGHNA, CDR2 YNFKEQ. CDR3 length equals 20 residues. CDR3 region: CASSPGSGLAGLTNTGELFF. CDR3 bases: TGTGCCAGCAGCCCAGGATCGGGACTAGCGGGTTTAACGAACACCGGGGAGCTGTTTTTT.

The rearrangement links TRBV13 to TRBJ2-7; the D gene is possibly TRBD2 (5 bases). The germline CDR1 and CDR2 sequences are PRHDT and FYEKMQ (reference sequence). Trimming removed 3 bases from V and 5 bases from J, with 11 bases in between. The CDR3 is made up of 13 amino acids. CDR3 nucleotide sequence: TGTGCCAGCAGCTTTGGGGAGACGGACGAGCAGTACTTC. Translated, it gives CASSFGETDEQYF.

In this sample, this clone turned up once. The chain uses TRBV27 and TRBJ2-7, with D hard to call. Germline loops: CDR1 MNHEY, CDR2 SMNVEV (reference sequence). This CDR3 has 13 residues. Between the trimmed V and J ends, which lost 5 bases and 7 bases, there was a span of 15 bases. CDR3 DNA sequence: TGTGCCAGCAGTCCCCGTATCATGCGAGAGCAGTACTTC. Amino acid sequence: CASSPRIMREQYF.

The chain combines TRBV10-3 with TRBJ2-7; the match to TRBD1 covers 7 bases. Losses at the gene ends were 6 bases for V and 0 bases for J; bases not matched to a gene: 11. The germline gives CDR1 ENHRY, CDR2 SYGVKD. The CDR3 is made up of 16 amino acids. For the CDR3, the DNA is TGTGCCATCAGCGCTACAGGGGCGATAACCTCCTACGAGCAGTACTTC. Protein sequence: CAISATGAITSYEQYF.

The chain couples TRBV14 to TRBJ1-1, with TRBD1 matching over 7 bases. Germline V gene lookup returns CDR1 SGHDN and CDR2 FVKESK. CDR3 length equals 14 residues. V was clipped by 0 bases and J by 11 bases; unmatched bases: 9. CDR3 nucleotides: TGTGCCAGCAGCCAAGAGGCACAGGGGTATAGGGCTTTCTTT. As protein: CASSQEAQGYRAFF.

This clone has a single count. The DNA of the CDR3 is TGCAGGCCGACGACAAGGAGCCACATCCAAGGTGGGACTAGCGGGCCGAGCTCCTACAATGAGCAGTTCTTC. Translating gives CRPTTRSHIQGGTSGPSSYNEQFF. The V and J genes are TRBV29-1 and TRBJ2-1, with 12 bases aligning to TRBD2. Germline lookup yields CDR1 SQVTM and CDR2 ANQGSEA. The CDR3 consists of 24 residues.

The chain couples TRBV5-1 to TRBJ2-7; D possibly corresponds to TRBD2 (6 bases). The germline V gene encodes CDR1 SGHRS and CDR2 YFSETQ. Trimming cost V 4 bases and J 0 bases, with 11 bases left between them. CDR3 length: 14 residues. The chain's CDR3 is CASSQMTSSYEQYF. The DNA for the CDR3 is TGCGCCAGCAGCCAGATGACTAGCTCCTACGAGCAGTACTTC.